These 25 T cell receptor beta chains were sequenced from one sample in a study of blood T cell repertoires in COVID-19. Data came from immunoSEQ multiplex PCR; TCRdb stores just in-frame clones and leaves some out. The table includes 75,000 to 95,000 clones, 78% detected once. The sequenced sample was peripheral blood. These receptors were taken from a man in his fifties or sixties with COVID-19, enrolled during active disease.

This chain links TRBV5-6 with TRBJ1-2, with D uncertain. The CDR3 is 15 amino acids. The V end was cut by 2 bases, the J end by 4 bases, with 15 bases between. The germline gives CDR1 SGHDT, CDR2 YYEEEE. The CDR3 DNA sequence: TGTGCCAGCAGCTTCGGGGTACAGCGCCCCTATGGCTACACCTTC. As protein: CASSFGVQRPYGYTF.

J is TRBJ1-2 and V is TRBV6-5, with D possibly matching TRBD1 (5 bases). The V and J ends lost 2 bases and 8 bases respectively, with 15 bases between them. CDR1 and CDR2 from the germline V gene are MNHEY and SVGAGI. CDR3 size: 14 residues. In DNA form, the CDR3 reads TGTGCCAGCAGTTACGGCCAGGGAGGTACAGGCTACACCTTC. Encoded protein: CASSYGQGGTGYTF.

This clone was counted a few times. The genes are TRBV27 and TRBJ2-1, with TRBD2 identical over 10 bases. Germline loops: CDR1 MNHEY, CDR2 SMNVEV (reference sequence). The junction had 11 bases not matched to a gene; V was cut back by 5 bases and J by 7 bases. CDR3 length: 16 residues. The CDR3 bases are TGTGCCAGCAGTCCCCAAGGGAGCGGGAGGGCTAATGAGCAGTTCTTC. The encoded protein is CASSPQGSGRANEQFF.

The chain carries TRBV7-2 and TRBJ1-4; 7 nucleotides line up with TRBD1. CDR3 length: 15 residues. V dropped 3 bases and J dropped 8; count of bases not matched to a gene: 9. Germline CDR1 reads SGHTA; CDR2 reads FQGNSA. The CDR3 DNA follows: TGTGCCAGCAGCTTTGGAAGACAGGGACACGAAAAACTGTTTTTT. This encodes CASSFGRQGHEKLFF.

Details on this clone: Other DNA sequences in this sample translate to the same CDR3. The rearrangement uses TRBV29-1 and TRBJ2-7; TRBD1 matches 11 bases. Germline assignment: CDR1 SQVTM and CDR2 ANQGSEA. This CDR3 region has 12 residues. The J segment lost 3 bases and the V segment lost 6 bases, leaving 1 base of the junction unmatched. DNA for the CDR3: TGCAGCGTGGGGACAGGGGGCTACGAGCAGTACTTC. This translates into CSVGTGGYEQYF.

The J gene is TRBJ1-1, the V gene TRBV12-3 or TRBV12-4; no definite D call. Deletions cut 6 bases from V and 7 bases from J, with 12 bases between. The CDR3 loop spans 12 amino acids. The CDR3 region is CASSLKGGEAFF. The CDR3 nucleotides read TGTGCCAGCAGCCTAAAGGGAGGTGAAGCTTTCTTT.

In DNA form, the CDR3 reads TGCGCCAGCAGCTTGGAGGGGGTCTCCTACAATGAGCAGTTCTTC. Translated, it gives CASSLEGVSYNEQFF. V and J are TRBV5-1 and TRBJ2-1; perhaps TRBD1 as D (6 bases). Trimming left V 0 bases short and J 0 bases short, with 7 bases between. Germline CDR1 reads SGHRS; CDR2 reads YFSETQ. The length of the CDR3 is 15 residues. Based on the CDR3 plus reference TRBV5-1 and TRBJ2-1, the full variable domain is KAGVTQTPRYLIKTRGQQVTLSCSPISGHRSVSWYQQTPGQGLQFLFEYFSETQRNKGNFPGRFSGRQFSNSRSEMNVSTLELGDSALYLCASSLEGVSYNEQFFGPGTRLTVL.

This chain joins TRBV4-1 and TRBJ1-2, with D possibly matching TRBD1 (5 bases). V lost 0 bases and J lost 3, with 11 bases in between. CDR3 length equals 15 residues. The germline gives CDR1 MGHRA, CDR2 YSYEKL. As DNA, the CDR3 is TGCGCCAGCAGCCAAGATCAGGGCAGGGACTATGGCTACACCTTC. It is translated as CASSQDQGRDYGYTF.

The chain couples TRBV19 to TRBJ2-7; 10 bases match TRBD1. This CDR3 spans 14 amino acids. V gave up 4 bases and J gave up 5 bases; unmatched junction bases: 5. Germline values: CDR1 LNHDA, CDR2 SQIVND (reference sequence). CDR3 sequence (DNA): TGTGCCAGTAGTACCCGGGACAGGGGTAACGAGCAGTACTTC. It specifies CASSTRDRGNEQYF. The full variable domain, in which reference TRBV19 and TRBJ2-7 provide the parts outside the CDR3, is DGGITQSPKYLFRKEGQNVTLSCEQNLNHDAMYWYRQDPGQGLRLIYYSQIVNDFQKGDIAEGYSVSREKKESFPLTVTSAQKNPTAFYLCASSTRDRGNEQYFGPGTRLTVT.

The J gene is TRBJ2-3, the V gene TRBV6-5; 10 bases agree with TRBD1. The CDR3 covers 13 residues. Germline CDR1 reads MNHEY; CDR2 reads SVGAGI. V shed 8 bases and J 1 base; nucleotides not matched to a gene: 0. This chain's CDR3 is CASGTGGTDTQYF. The CDR3 DNA sequence: TGTGCCAGCGGGACAGGGGGCACAGATACGCAGTATTTT.

The rearrangement uses TRBV7-9 and TRBJ1-1; TRBD1 matches at 7 bases. Germline CDR1 is SEHNR and CDR2 is FQNEAQ (reference sequence). After removal of 5 bases from V and 5 bases from J, the junction contained 5 bases not matched to a gene. This CDR3 has 13 amino acids. The CDR3 DNA reads TGTGCCAGCAGCACACAGGGGTTAACTGAAGCTTTCTTT. Translating it yields CASSTQGLTEAFF.

The V call is TRBV9, the J call TRBJ2-4; TRBD2 matches 11 bases. This CDR3 is built from 15 residues. V dropped 3 bases and J dropped 7; count of bases not matched to a gene: 6. Germline-derived CDR1 and CDR2 are SGDLS and YYNGEE. This chain's CDR3 is CASSEAPSGRNIQYF. In DNA, the CDR3 is TGTGCCAGCAGCGAGGCCCCTAGCGGGAGGAACATTCAGTACTTC.

The V gene is TRBV5-6, the J gene TRBJ1-1, with TRBD1 as a possible D gene (5 bases). This CDR3 spans 16 amino acids. With 4 bases removed from V and 2 bases from J, the gap between germline ends came to 18 bases. The germline gives CDR1 SGHDT, CDR2 YYEEEE. CDR3 bases: TGTGCCAGCAGCGCGATGACAGAAATGAGAAACACTGAAGCTTTCTTT. This sequence encodes CASSAMTEMRNTEAFF.

This clone showed up just a few times. The J gene is TRBJ2-1, the V gene TRBV27; 10 bases are shared with TRBD2. The CDR3 totals 13 residues. The V and J ends lost 7 bases and 7 bases, in that order; junction bases with no gene match: 4. Germline assignment: CDR1 MNHEY and CDR2 SMNVEV (reference sequence). The CDR3 DNA reads as TGTGCCAGCAAACTAGCGGGACTTAATGAGCAGTTCTTC. Translation: CASKLAGLNEQFF.

J is TRBJ1-1 and V is TRBV21-1; TRBD1, the table's D call, was not compared with the DNA. TRBV21-1 is marked as a pseudogene. The length of the CDR3 is 15 residues. The DNA for the CDR3 is TGTGCCAGCAGGGCAAAGGGACAAGGGGACACTGAAGCTTTCTTT. It is translated as CASRAKGQGDTEAFF.

The V and J genes are TRBV14 and TRBJ1-1; D may be TRBD1 (5 bases). Germline V gene data show CDR1 as SGHDN and CDR2 as FVKESK. This CDR3 is 15 amino acids long. V shed 1 base and J shed 3 bases, with 12 bases lying between them. CDR3: CASSQGIGGDTEAFF. The CDR3 DNA follows: TGTGCCAGCAGCCAAGGGATTGGGGGGGACACTGAAGCTTTCTTT.

The chain couples TRBV5-1 to TRBJ2-1; 9 bases fit TRBD2. Per the germline V gene, CDR1 is SGHRS and CDR2 is YFSETQ. The CDR3 has 17 amino acids. The trim removed 3 bases at V and 8 bases at J, leaving 15 bases unmatched. CDR3 bases: TGCGCCAGCAGCTCGTATTTCGCGGGGGGGCCTAGGGATGAGCAGTTCTTC. Translating it yields CASSSYFAGGPRDEQFF. The full variable domain, its missing parts supplied by reference TRBV5-1 and TRBJ2-1, is KAGVTQTPRYLIKTRGQQVTLSCSPISGHRSVSWYQQTPGQGLQFLFEYFSETQRNKGNFPGRFSGRQFSNSRSEMNVSTLELGDSALYLCASSSYFAGGPRDEQFFGPGTRLTVL.

This rearrangement joins TRBV7-9 to TRBJ2-3; 10 positions agree with TRBD1. V shed 6 bases, J shed 5 bases, and the junction held 5 bases outside the gene matches. Germline CDR1 SEHNR, CDR2 FQNEAQ (reference sequence). CDR3 size: 14 residues. The CDR3: CASSRQGAGDTQYF. CDR3 bases: TGTGCCAGCAGTAGACAGGGGGCTGGAGATACGCAGTATTTT.

The gene calls are TRBV5-5 and TRBJ1-2; 7 bases are a match to TRBD1. The V and J ends lost 4 bases and 2 bases, in that order; junction bases with no gene match: 5. The CDR3 spans 14 residues. Germline CDR1 is SGHKS and CDR2 is YYEKEE (reference sequence). The CDR3 DNA sequence: TGTGCCAGCAGCCCCTTACAGGGGAACTATGGCTACACCTTC. It encodes CASSPLQGNYGYTF.

The rearrangement uses TRBV6-2 or TRBV6-3 and TRBJ1-5; 9 nucleotides agree with TRBD1. The germline gives CDR1 MNHEY, CDR2 SVGEGT. With V trimmed by 2 bases and J by 0 bases, 8 bases remained unmatched. The CDR3 is made up of 18 amino acids. CDR3 in DNA: TGTGCCAGCAGTTACAGGACAGGGGCCGAACGTAGCAATCAGCCCCAGCATTTT. The encoded protein is CASSYRTGAERSNQPQHF.

This clone has just one count. V usage is TRBV19 and J usage is TRBJ2-2, with 12 nucleotides matching TRBD2. From germline, CDR1 is LNHDA and CDR2 SQIVND (reference sequence). The CDR3 spans 16 residues. V trimming: 6 bases; J trimming: 4 bases; junction bases outside the gene matches: 6. DNA for the CDR3: TGTGCCAGTAGCCAACTAGCGGGAGGTGGCACCGGGGAGCTGTTTTTT. Residues: CASSQLAGGGTGELFF.

The CDR3 DNA is TGTGCCAGCAAAGAGGGGGGAAGGACAGGCCTTTTCTTC. Protein sequence: CASKEGGRTGLFF. This chain links TRBV27 with TRBJ2-1; D perhaps matches TRBD1 (7 bases). Trimming left V 7 bases short and J 16 bases short, with 23 bases between. This CDR3 spans 13 amino acids. The germline V gene encodes CDR1 MNHEY and CDR2 SMNVEV (reference sequence).

The rearrangement joins TRBV23-1 to TRBJ1-2; D is perhaps TRBD1 (5 bases). TRBV23-1 is recorded as an ORF, its role being uncertain. Trimming took off 7 bases at V and 7 bases at J, with 13 bases between the two ends. The CDR3 extends over 12 amino acids. The CDR3 DNA is TGCGCCAGCACAAGAGTGGGGGGTGGCTACACCTTC. Encoded protein: CASTRVGGGYTF.

The J gene is TRBJ2-1, the V gene TRBV10-3; D possibly corresponds to TRBD1 (6 bases). CDR1 is ENHRY, CDR2 SYGVKD, per germline. The ends were cut back, 2 bases at V and 14 bases at J, with 16 bases in the middle. There are 13 residues in the CDR3. CDR3 protein: CAISETKPGDEFF. CDR3 DNA sequence: TGTGCCATCAGTGAGACGAAACCAGGGGATGAGTTCTTC.

The V call is TRBV7-8, the J call TRBJ1-2; D may be TRBD1 (6 bases). Germline assignment: CDR1 SGHVS and CDR2 FQNEAQ. V lost 1 base to trimming and J lost 0 bases, with 15 bases between them. The CDR3 is made up of 17 amino acids. The CDR3 is CASSLGWGGRTNYGYTF. The CDR3 DNA follows: TGTGCCAGCAGCTTAGGGTGGGGGGGGCGCACTAACTATGGCTACACCTTC.